This is a list of T cell receptor beta chains from one sample in a study of blood T cell repertoires in COVID-19. Clones were read by immunoSEQ multiplex PCR, and TCRdb kept only the in-frame ones, dropping some. The table shows about 83,000 clones, with around 90% occurring only once. The sequencing input was peripheral blood. All receptors derive from an elderly man with active or convalescent COVID-19. CDR3s include the opening cysteine and the closing phenylalanine or tryptophan. D genes are given only for firm matches. Clone size is not always given. Where it is, it says once, few, many or a class for expanded clones.

clone_size: NA; j_call: TRBJ2-3; d_call: NA; v_call: TRBV4-2; cdr3_nt: TGTGCCAGCAGCCCCAGTCCAGTTACGCAGTATTTT; cdr3_aa: CASSPSPVTQYF
clone_size: NA; j_call: TRBJ1-3; d_call: NA; v_call: TRBV5-1; cdr3_nt: TGCGCCAGCAGCTTGGACGGCGACAGCTACTCTGGAAACACCATATATTTT; cdr3_aa: CASSLDGDSYSGNTIYF
clone_size: NA; j_call: TRBJ1-2; d_call: TRBD1; v_call: TRBV5-1; cdr3_nt: TGCGCCAGCAGCCCGGGGACAGGGGGCTCTGGCTACACCTTC; cdr3_aa: CASSPGTGGSGYTF
clone_size: NA; j_call: TRBJ1-2; d_call: NA; v_call: TRBV6-1; cdr3_nt: TGTGCCAGCAGTGAAGGGGGGGACTATGGCTACACCTTC; cdr3_aa: CASSEGGDYGYTF
clone_size: NA; j_call: TRBJ1-6; d_call: NA; v_call: TRBV27; cdr3_nt: TGTGCCAGCAGGCCCACAGGTTCGGGCCTCAGGGCCCTCGGTTCACCCCTCCACTTT; cdr3_aa: CASRPTGSGLRALGSPLHF
clone_size: NA; j_call: TRBJ2-2; d_call: NA; v_call: TRBV5-1; cdr3_nt: TGCGCCAGCATAGGAGGGGCGAACACCGGGGAGCTGTTTTTT; cdr3_aa: CASIGGANTGELFF
clone_size: NA; j_call: TRBJ2-2; d_call: TRBD2; v_call: TRBV11-3; cdr3_nt: TGTGCCAGCAGCGGCTCGGCGGGAGGGCCGGGCGGGGAGCTGTTTTTT; cdr3_aa: CASSGSAGGPGGELFF
clone_size: NA; j_call: TRBJ2-3; d_call: TRBD2; v_call: TRBV7-2; cdr3_nt: TGTGCCAGCAGCTTAGCGAAGGGACTAGCGGGTCCGCGGGCAGATACGCAGTATTTT; cdr3_aa: CASSLAKGLAGPRADTQYF
clone_size: NA; j_call: TRBJ1-6; d_call: TRBD1; v_call: TRBV25-1; cdr3_nt: TGTGCCAGCAGTTCCCGAGACAGGGATAATTCACCCCTCCACTTT; cdr3_aa: CASSSRDRDNSPLHF
clone_size: NA; j_call: TRBJ1-2; d_call: NA; v_call: TRBV9; cdr3_nt: TGTGCCACGGGGGACCGGGGCCACTATGGCTACACCTTC; cdr3_aa: CATGDRGHYGYTF
clone_size: NA; j_call: TRBJ2-2; d_call: NA; v_call: TRBV5-1; cdr3_nt: TGCGCCAGCAGCTTGGACAGGACCACCACCGGGGAGCTGTTTTTT; cdr3_aa: CASSLDRTTTGELFF
clone_size: once; j_call: TRBJ1-1; d_call: NA; v_call: TRBV2; cdr3_nt: TGTGCCAGCAGTGAACAACAGCCAAACGGGGTAGCTTTCTTT; cdr3_aa: CASSEQQPNGVAFF
clone_size: few; j_call: TRBJ2-3; d_call: NA; v_call: TRBV11-2; cdr3_nt: TGTGCCAGCAGCTTAGATCCCAGTTCTGATACGCAGTATTTT; cdr3_aa: CASSLDPSSDTQYF
clone_size: NA; j_call: TRBJ1-3; d_call: TRBD1; v_call: TRBV7-6; cdr3_nt: TGTGCCAGCAGCCGAAAGACAGGGAGCTCTGGAAACACCATATATTTT; cdr3_aa: CASSRKTGSSGNTIYF